Below, 21 T cell receptor beta chains from the same sample are listed, as sequenced in a study of radiotherapy plus CTLA-4 blockade in lung cancer. The assay was immunoSEQ multiplex PCR, and TCRdb's table has in-frame clones only and misses some. This sample has tens of thousands of clones; 65% to 90% occur once, and the top ten carry about 20%. The sequencing used peripheral blood, collected from a patient treated with radiotherapy plus ipilimumab. All receptors come from a human donor with non-small cell lung cancer whose response to radiotherapy plus ipilimumab could not be evaluated.

The chain combines TRBV7-8 with TRBJ1-5, with a possible D match to TRBD1 (5 bases). Germline CDR1 SGHVS, CDR2 FQNEAQ. Trimming shortened V by 4 bases and J by 7 bases, and 8 bases separated the two germline ends. The CDR3 totals 12 residues. In DNA, the CDR3 is TGTGCCAGCAGCTCAGGGTCCCAGCCCCAGCATTTT. Its translation: CASSSGSQPQHF. Based on the CDR3 plus reference TRBV7-8 and TRBJ1-5, the full variable domain is GAGVSQSPRYKVAKRGQDVALRCDPISGHVSLFWYQQALGQGPEFLTYFQNEAQLDKSGLPSDRFFAERPEGSVSTLKIQRTQQEDSAVYLCASSSGSQPQHFGDGTRLSIL.

This rearrangement joins TRBV5-1 to TRBJ2-3, with TRBD2 matching over 10 bases. V lost 0 bases, J lost 0 bases, and 7 bases stayed unmatched. Germline CDR1 reads SGHRS; CDR2 reads YFSETQ. This CDR3 is built from 18 residues. CDR3 in amino acids: CASSLGPAGGTSTDTQYF. For the CDR3, the DNA is TGCGCCAGCAGCTTGGGGCCAGCGGGGGGGACTAGCACAGATACGCAGTATTTT.

The gene calls are TRBV7-2 and TRBJ2-1; 10 bases line up with TRBD2. The V and J ends lost 4 bases and 3 bases, in that order; junction bases with no gene match: 9. CDR1 is SGHTA and CDR2 is FQGNSA in the germline V gene. The CDR3 totals 17 residues. CDR3 coding DNA: TGTGCCAGCAGCTACTCAAGCGGGGGGGCTGGCTACAATGAGCAGTTCTTC. Translated, it gives CASSYSSGGAGYNEQFF.

V and J are TRBV1 and TRBJ2-3; TRBD2 reflects the table's D call only, with no check against the DNA. TRBV1 has pseudogene status. This CDR3 contains 17 residues. In DNA, the CDR3 is TGCACCAGCAGCCGAGCAACTAGCGGGGGGACCACAGATACGCAGTATTTT. Its protein is CTSSRATSGGTTDTQYF.

The rearrangement joins TRBV5-6 to TRBJ1-1; 7 bases are shared with TRBD1. The ends lost 0 bases at V and 0 bases at J; junction bases unmatched: 5. The CDR3 consists of 16 residues. CDR1 and CDR2 (germline): SGHDT, YYEEEE. This CDR3 reads CASSLGTGTMNTEAFF. The CDR3 bases are TGTGCCAGCAGCTTGGGGACAGGAACTATGAACACTGAAGCTTTCTTT. Full variable domain (rest looked up from reference TRBV5-6 and TRBJ1-1): DAGVTQSPTHLIKTRGQQVTLRCSPKSGHDTVSWYQQALGQGPQFIFQYYEEEERQRGNFPDRFSGHQFPNYSSELNVNALLLGDSALYLCASSLGTGTMNTEAFFGQGTRLTVV.

The chain joins TRBV19 to TRBJ2-1; 10 positions match TRBD2. CDR1 and CDR2 from the germline V gene are LNHDA and SQIVND (reference sequence). V lost 8 bases and J lost 3; bases outside the gene matches: 13. CDR3 length: 17 amino acids. CDR3: CASRPGGLAARYNEQFF. The CDR3 nucleotides read TGTGCCAGTCGTCCGGGTGGACTAGCGGCACGCTACAATGAGCAGTTCTTC.

This clone was picked up one time. The J gene is TRBJ2-1, the V gene TRBV29-1; 10 nucleotides agree with TRBD1. The germline gives CDR1 SQVTM, CDR2 ANQGSEA. The CDR3 is made up of 17 amino acids. With 5 bases clipped from V and 0 bases from J, the junction kept 10 bases outside the gene matches. CDR3 in DNA: TGCAGCGTTTTGGGACAGGGGACATTGAACTCCTACAATGAGCAGTTCTTC. It encodes CSVLGQGTLNSYNEQFF.

V gene TRBV7-2 combines with J gene TRBJ1-5; TRBD1 might be the D (6 bases). V was clipped by 4 bases and J by 1 base, with 11 bases between them. CDR3 length: 15 residues. Germline V CDR1 and CDR2: SGHTA, FQGNSA. CDR3 protein: CASSSTGLSNQPQHF. Written as DNA, the CDR3 is TGTGCCAGCAGCTCCACAGGGTTGAGCAATCAGCCCCAGCATTTT.

V gene TRBV28 combines with J gene TRBJ2-3; no definite D call. CDR1 is MDHEN and CDR2 is SYDVKM in the germline V gene. Trimming pared 4 bases from V and 7 bases from J, leaving 6 bases between. The CDR3 totals 11 residues. The CDR3 region is CASSSDNTQYF. CDR3 coding DNA: TGTGCCAGCAGTTCAGATAATACGCAGTATTTT. Full variable domain (outside the CDR3, taken from reference TRBV28 and TRBJ2-3): DVKVTQSSRYLVKRTGEKVFLECVQDMDHENMFWYRQDPGLGLRLIYFSYDVKMKEKGDIPEGYSVSREKKERFSLILESASTNQTSMYLCASSSDNTQYFGPGTRLTVL.

The chain is built from TRBV10-3 and TRBJ2-6, with D perhaps TRBD1 (6 bases). Germline CDR1 ENHRY, CDR2 SYGVKD. CDR3 size: 12 residues. V was pared by 0 bases and J by 18 bases, with 12 bases between. The CDR3 reads CAISESAGTSTF. CDR3 coding DNA: TGTGCCATCAGTGAGTCGGCCGGGACATCGACTTTC.

There are a few counts of this clone. The rearrangement links TRBV5-8 to TRBJ1-6; 7 bases align to TRBD1. Trimming cost V 6 bases and J 9 bases; bases outside gene matches: 15. This CDR3 is 16 amino acids long. The germline CDR1 and CDR2 sequences are SGHTS and YDEGEE. The CDR3 region is CASTTGAGGIISPLHF. Written as DNA, the CDR3 is TGTGCCAGCACCACCGGGGCAGGGGGAATCATTTCACCCCTCCACTTT.

This clone was seen just once. V usage is TRBV27 and J usage is TRBJ2-7, with D tentatively TRBD2 (7 bases). There are 14 residues in the CDR3. The germline CDR1 and CDR2 sequences are MNHEY and SMNVEV (reference sequence). The V end lost 7 bases, the J end lost 7 bases, and 20 bases lay between the germline ends. CDR3 coding DNA: TGTGCCAGCAACGCCGGGGGGCGAGTACTTGAGCAGTACTTC. Translation gives CASNAGGRVLEQYF.

This chain links TRBV5-4 with TRBJ2-5; possibly TRBD2 for D (6 bases). Between the trimmed V and J ends, which lost 1 base and 5 bases, there was a span of 12 bases. CDR3 length equals 14 residues. The germline CDR1 and CDR2 sequences are SGHNT and YYREEE (reference sequence). The CDR3 bases are TGTGCCAGCAGCTTGCGAGGGCTAGCGGAGACCCAGTACTTC. Its protein product is CASSLRGLAETQYF. Combining the CDR3 with reference TRBV5-4 and TRBJ2-5 gives the whole variable domain ETGVTQSPTHLIKTRGQQVTLRCSSQSGHNTVSWYQQALGQGPQFIFQYYREEENGRGNFPPRFSGLQFPNYSSELNVNALELDDSALYLCASSLRGLAETQYFGPGTRLLVL.

This chain joins TRBV6-5 and TRBJ1-1; 7 nucleotides match TRBD1. V lost 5 bases to trimming and J lost 4 bases; unmatched junction nucleotides: 4. CDR1 is MNHEY, CDR2 SVGAGI, per germline. The CDR3 sequence is 13 residues long. CDR3 protein: CASSDQGGTEAFF. CDR3 DNA: TGTGCCAGCAGTGATCAGGGGGGCACTGAAGCTTTCTTT.

The chain joins TRBV19 to TRBJ1-5, with D maybe TRBD1 (5 bases). The V gene's germline CDR1 is LNHDA and CDR2 SQIVND (reference sequence). This CDR3 has 15 residues. V lost 0 bases to trimming and J lost 2 bases, with 8 bases between them. The chain's CDR3 is CASSIDGGGNQPQHF. The CDR3, as DNA: TGTGCCAGTAGTATAGATGGGGGGGGCAATCAGCCCCAGCATTTT.

DNA of the CDR3: TGTGCCAGCAGCACCGACAGCTGGAGCTCCTACGAGCAGTACTTC. This gives the protein CASSTDSWSSYEQYF. The J gene is TRBJ2-7, the V gene TRBV5-4, with D tentatively TRBD1 (5 bases). CDR3 length: 15 residues. V lost 4 bases, J lost 0 bases, and 14 bases lay in between. CDR1 and CDR2 from the germline V gene are SGHNT and YYREEE (reference sequence).

This CDR3 reads CASSLQSGLYNEQFF. CDR3 nucleotide sequence: TGTGCCAGCAGCTTACAAAGCGGTCTCTACAATGAGCAGTTCTTC. The chain recombines TRBV11-3 with TRBJ2-1; possibly TRBD2 for D (5 bases). V was pared by 2 bases and J by 3 bases, with 11 bases between. The germline CDR1 and CDR2 sequences are SGHNT and YENEEA. This CDR3 comprises 15 residues.

CDR3 DNA sequence: TGTGCCAGCACCAACGACAAAACGAACACCGGGGAGCTGTTTTTT. This translates into CASTNDKTNTGELFF. The chain is built from TRBV9 and TRBJ2-2; no reliable D call. The V gene's germline CDR1 is SGDLS and CDR2 YYNGEE. Trimming shortened V by 6 bases and J by 0 bases, and 12 bases separated the two germline ends. The CDR3 consists of 15 residues.

The CDR3 DNA is TGTGCCAGCAGCCAATCCAGGGGGCTGAGTCAGCCCCAGCATTTT. Translation gives CASSQSRGLSQPQHF. This sequence joins TRBV6-1 and TRBJ1-5; 8 bases fit TRBD1. The CDR3 consists of 15 residues. Per the germline V gene, CDR1 is MNHNS and CDR2 is SASEGT. V dropped 6 bases and J dropped 6; count of bases not matched to a gene: 10.

This clone was found once. The gene calls are TRBV5-5 and TRBJ2-6; the match to TRBD1 covers 11 bases. The junction had 9 bases not matched to a gene; V was cut back by 4 bases and J by 3 bases. Per the germline V gene, CDR1 is SGHKS and CDR2 is YYEKEE (reference sequence). CDR3 size: 18 residues. In DNA, the CDR3 is TGTGCCAGCAGCCGGACCGGGACAGGGGGTTTTGGGGCCAACGTCCTGACTTTC. This translates into CASSRTGTGGFGANVLTF.

The V gene is TRBV5-1, the J gene TRBJ2-3, with 11 bases lining up with TRBD2. CDR3 length: 14 amino acids. CDR1 SGHRS and CDR2 YFSETQ come from the germline V gene. The junction had 5 bases not matched to a gene; V was cut back by 5 bases and J by 6 bases. The CDR3 DNA reads TGCGCCAGCAGTGTAGCGGGAGGGGCGGATACGCAGTATTTT. Its translation is CASSVAGGADTQYF.